Following are 2 T cell receptor beta chains from one sample sequenced in a study of shared clonotypes between healthy human individuals. Some clones are missing from TCRdb's copy, which holds only in-frame ones; the method was immunoSEQ multiplex PCR. The sample shows approximately 470,000 clones, 70% to 85% of them seen only once. Specimen: PBMCs. The source of these receptors is a woman in her thirties or forties in good health. Some clones in this sample may be carry-over from other donors' samples.

The sample holds one count of this clone. The chain uses TRBV2 and TRBJ2-1, with D possibly being TRBD1 (6 bases). Between the trimmed V and J ends, which lost 7 bases and 9 bases, there was a span of 13 bases. There are 12 residues in the CDR3. Germline CDR1 and CDR2: SNHLY and FYNNEI. Here the CDR3 reads CASTRRQVEQFF. For the CDR3, the DNA is TGTGCCAGCACCCGAAGACAGGTTGAGCAGTTCTTC.

This clone was detected many times. The CDR3 nucleotides are TGTGCCAGCAGCCCACTGCCGAATCCGGGGGAGGGCCCGTTCTTC. This translates into CASSPLPNPGEGPFF. This chain connects TRBV7-9 to TRBJ2-1, with TRBD2 matching over 7 bases. V was pared by 5 bases and J by 15 bases, with 19 bases of the junction left unmatched. The CDR3 sequence is 15 residues long. Germline V gene lookup returns CDR1 SEHNR and CDR2 FQNEAQ (reference sequence).